This T cell receptor beta chain is drawn from a study of cytomegalovirus exposure and HLA in healthy donors. Study-level information: Ancestry clustering placed about four fifths of 300 to 400 genotyped donors in the Caucasian-associated cluster.

Study-wide findings and caveats: Later on, an analysis showed TCR association rates differing by HLA locus, with DRB1 the most and HLA-C the fewest. According to an earlier analysis, most TCR beta V segments yielded productive rearrangements about 90% or about 30% of the time.

The PCR made use of 60 Vbeta and 13 Jbeta primers. Here immunoSEQ multiplex PCR was the method, and the copy in TCRdb shows in-frame clones only, minus some. The sample has some 160,000 clones, roughly 82% seen once. With respect to this clone: Antigen specificity is unknown.

Sequencing was carried out using PBMCs. This receptor was obtained from a man aged 50-59 years in good health and CMV-seropositive.

CDR3 DNA: TGTGCCACCAGCCCCCTAGAAAAGTCCTACAATGAGCAGTTCTTC. Its protein is CATSPLEKSYNEQFF. The chain uses TRBV15 and TRBJ2-1, with D unclear. Germline CDR1 reads LNHNV; CDR2 reads YYDKDF (reference sequence). This CDR3 comprises 15 residues. The V end lost 5 bases, the J end lost 1 base, and 12 bases lay between the germline ends. Drawing the rest from reference TRBV15 and TRBJ2-1, the complete variable domain is DAMVIQNPRYQVTQFGKPVTLSCSQTLNHNVMYWYQQKSSQAPKLLFHYYDKDFNNEADTPDNFQSRRPNTSFCFLDIRSPGLGDTAMYLCATSPLEKSYNEQFFGPGTRLTVL.